The 19 T cell receptor beta chains reported below all come from one sample, sequenced in a study of T cell responses to AZD1222 COVID-19 vaccine. The assay was immunoSEQ multiplex PCR, and TCRdb's table has in-frame clones only and misses some. The table shows roughly 180,000 clones, with about nine tenths occurring only once. The sequenced sample was peripheral blood, obtained on day 0 of AZD1222 vaccination. Receptors were obtained from an adult in good health.

The chain uses TRBV18 and TRBJ1-5; no reliable D call. Trimming took off 5 bases at V and 0 bases at J, with 5 bases between the two ends. The germline gives CDR1 KGHSH, CDR2 LQKENI. The length of the CDR3 is 13 residues. The CDR3 is CASSELSNQPQHF. The DNA for the CDR3 is TGTGCCAGCTCAGAGCTTAGCAATCAGCCCCAGCATTTT.

The chain is built from TRBV7-2 and TRBJ2-7; D may be TRBD1 or TRBD2 (5 bases each). Germline lookup yields CDR1 SGHTA and CDR2 FQGNSA. This CDR3 has 14 amino acids. Deletions cut 7 bases from V and 5 bases from J, with 18 bases between. CDR3 bases: TGTGCCAGCAAGCAAGACGGGGCCGTCCACGAGCAGTACTTC. This encodes CASKQDGAVHEQYF.

The J gene is TRBJ2-2, the V gene TRBV20-1; D not resolved. The CDR3 has 11 residues. From germline, CDR1 is DFQATT and CDR2 SNEGSKA (reference sequence). Trimming stripped 7 bases from V and 7 bases from J, with 10 bases between. DNA for the CDR3: TGCAGTGAGTGCTGGAGCGGGGAGCTGTTTTTT. Its translation: CSECWSGELFF.

The chain uses TRBV15 and TRBJ1-2; 10 nucleotides match TRBD1. Per the germline V gene, CDR1 is LNHNV and CDR2 is YYDKDF (reference sequence). V shed 1 base, J shed 6 bases, and the junction held 11 bases outside the gene matches. The CDR3 sequence is 17 residues long. This CDR3 reads CATSRGYRDRGNDGYTF. The CDR3 nucleotides are TGTGCCACCAGCAGAGGCTACCGGGACAGGGGAAATGATGGCTACACCTTC.

The chain carries TRBV27 and TRBJ2-2, with TRBD2 matching 11 bases. The germline V gene has CDR1 MNHEY and CDR2 SMNVEV (reference sequence). V lost 6 bases and J lost 2; bases outside the gene matches: 5. The CDR3 contains 16 residues. CDR3 DNA sequence: TGTGCCAGCAGACTAGCGGGGGCGGTCAACACCGGGGAGCTGTTTTTT. Translated: CASRLAGAVNTGELFF.

The sample holds one count of this clone. The V call is TRBV14, the J call TRBJ1-1; D possibly corresponds to TRBD1 (5 bases). V was trimmed by 3 bases and J by 2 bases, leaving 7 bases between them. Germline assignment: CDR1 SGHDN and CDR2 FVKESK. The CDR3 spans 13 residues. The CDR3 loop is CASSHGANTEAFF. The DNA of the CDR3 is TGTGCCAGCAGCCACGGGGCAAACACTGAAGCTTTCTTT. Together with reference TRBV14 and TRBJ1-1, the CDR3 gives the full variable domain: EAGVTQFPSHSVIEKGQTVTLRCDPISGHDNLYWYRRVMGKEIKFLLHFVKESKQDESGMPNNRFLAERTGGTYSTLKVQPAELEDSGVYFCASSHGANTEAFFGQGTRLTVV.

In this sample, this clone turned up once. The chain employs TRBV28 and TRBJ1-2; the match to TRBD1 covers 9 bases. V trimming: 10 bases; J trimming: 2 bases; junction bases outside the gene matches: 14. This CDR3 spans 16 amino acids. The germline gives CDR1 MDHEN, CDR2 SYDVKM. CDR3 sequence (DNA): TGTGCCACCAGGAAGGAGGGGGGACAGGGAAACTATGGCTACACCTTC. Protein product: CATRKEGGQGNYGYTF.

The J gene is TRBJ1-3, the V gene TRBV5-5; weak D call: TRBD1 (5 bases). V gave up 4 bases and J gave up 7 bases, with 12 bases separating them. This CDR3 is 13 amino acids long. CDR1 SGHKS and CDR2 YYEKEE come from the germline V gene (reference sequence). The CDR3 spells CASSPAGINTIYF. The CDR3 DNA follows: TGTGCCAGCAGCCCGGCAGGGATTAACACCATATATTTT.

The genes are TRBV27 and TRBJ1-1; a weak D match, TRBD1 (6 bases). The CDR3 has 15 amino acids. V dropped 6 bases and J dropped 2 bases, with 16 bases sitting between them. Per germline, CDR1 MNHEY and CDR2 SMNVEV (reference sequence). CDR3 in DNA: TGTGCCAGCAGGTCCCAGGGGCTAGCTAACACTGAAGCTTTCTTT. This translates into CASRSQGLANTEAFF.

The J gene is TRBJ1-2, the V gene TRBV6-2 or TRBV6-3; D gene ambiguous. Trimming cost V 2 bases and J 8 bases, with 18 bases left between them. Germline V gene sequence: CDR1 MNHEY, CDR2 SVGEGT. The CDR3 is 15 amino acids. The CDR3 here is CASSYPPPGMGGYTF. CDR3 nucleotides: TGTGCCAGCAGTTACCCCCCCCCAGGAATGGGAGGCTACACCTTC.

Comments on this clone: Additional DNA sequences in this sample encode the identical CDR3. The chain is built from TRBV7-9 and TRBJ1-3; D not certain. The CDR3 covers 13 residues. V was shortened by 1 base and J by 2 bases, with 3 bases between the two germline ends. CDR1 is SEHNR, CDR2 FQNEAQ, per germline (reference sequence). In nucleotides, the CDR3 is TGTGCCAGCAGCTTAGAGACTGGAAACACCATATATTTT. Its translation: CASSLETGNTIYF.

As for this clone: The same CDR3 is also encoded by other DNA sequences in this sample. The V and J genes are TRBV19 and TRBJ1-1; no firm D call. Germline CDR1 and CDR2: LNHDA and SQIVND (reference sequence). The length of the CDR3 is 12 residues. V dropped 7 bases and J dropped 2 bases, with 8 bases sitting between them. CDR3 DNA: TGTGCCAGTAATCTGGGTAACACTGAAGCTTTCTTT. This translates into CASNLGNTEAFF.

The chain has TRBV7-9 and TRBJ2-7, with TRBD2 matching over 8 bases. Germline assignment: CDR1 SEHNR and CDR2 FQNEAQ (reference sequence). With 4 bases clipped from V and 1 base from J, the junction kept 3 bases outside the gene matches. CDR3 length: 14 amino acids. Here the CDR3 reads CASSSGGVSYEQYF. Written as DNA, the CDR3 is TGTGCCAGCAGCTCCGGGGGGGTGTCCTACGAGCAGTACTTC.

The V call is TRBV7-3, the J call TRBJ1-1; D remains ambiguous. CDR1 and CDR2 from the germline V gene are SGHTA and FQGTGA. The CDR3 contains 13 residues. Trimming left V 2 bases short and J 5 bases short, with 9 bases between. The CDR3 region is CASSLLGGTEAFF. The CDR3, as DNA: TGTGCCAGCAGCTTATTAGGTGGGACTGAAGCTTTCTTT. The variable domain in full, completed from reference TRBV7-3 and TRBJ1-1, reads GAGVSQTPSNKVTEKGKYVELRCDPISGHTALYWYRQSLGQGPEFLIYFQGTGAADDSGLPNDRFFAVRPEGSVSTLKIQRTERGDSAVYLCASSLLGGTEAFFGQGTRLTVV.

Here the CDR3 reads CASSSGVTQPQHF. CDR3 in DNA: TGTGCCAGCAGTTCAGGGGTGACACAGCCCCAGCATTTT. The V call is TRBV6-5, the J call TRBJ1-5; D is perhaps TRBD1 (6 bases). The CDR3 loop spans 13 amino acids. The germline CDR1 and CDR2 sequences are MNHEY and SVGAGI. Trimming cost V 4 bases and J 7 bases, with 11 bases left between them.

The chain links TRBV28 to TRBJ1-5; D may be TRBD1 (6 bases). Trimming stripped 5 bases from V and 7 bases from J, with 15 bases between. From germline, CDR1 is MDHEN and CDR2 SYDVKM. The CDR3 extends over 14 amino acids. The CDR3 DNA follows: TGTGCCAGCAGTATCTCAGGGGCAGCACAGCCCCAGCATTTT. Its protein product is CASSISGAAQPQHF.

The rearrangement links TRBV28 to TRBJ1-3, with D maybe TRBD1 (5 bases). Germline V gives CDR1 MDHEN, CDR2 SYDVKM. The CDR3 spans 15 residues. V was clipped by 3 bases and J by 0 bases, with 9 bases between them. The CDR3 DNA reads as TGTGCCAGCAGTTTGCCGGACACCTCTGGAAACACCATATATTTT. Protein: CASSLPDTSGNTIYF.

The chain has TRBV7-2 and TRBJ2-5; 9 nucleotides match TRBD1. V lost 7 bases and J lost 5; bases outside the gene matches: 5. Germline-derived CDR1 and CDR2 are SGHTA and FQGNSA. This CDR3 spans 13 amino acids. This chain's CDR3 is CASITGGRETQYF. As DNA, the CDR3 is TGTGCCAGCATTACAGGGGGCCGGGAGACCCAGTACTTC.

This chain uses TRBV11-2 with TRBJ2-3; no definite D call. The CDR3 length is 15 residues. From germline, CDR1 is SGHAT and CDR2 FQNNGV. V dropped 0 bases and J dropped 2 bases, with 9 bases sitting between them. CDR3 residues: CASSLDGRATDTQYF. The CDR3 nucleotides are TGTGCCAGCAGCTTAGACGGAAGGGCCACAGATACGCAGTATTTT.